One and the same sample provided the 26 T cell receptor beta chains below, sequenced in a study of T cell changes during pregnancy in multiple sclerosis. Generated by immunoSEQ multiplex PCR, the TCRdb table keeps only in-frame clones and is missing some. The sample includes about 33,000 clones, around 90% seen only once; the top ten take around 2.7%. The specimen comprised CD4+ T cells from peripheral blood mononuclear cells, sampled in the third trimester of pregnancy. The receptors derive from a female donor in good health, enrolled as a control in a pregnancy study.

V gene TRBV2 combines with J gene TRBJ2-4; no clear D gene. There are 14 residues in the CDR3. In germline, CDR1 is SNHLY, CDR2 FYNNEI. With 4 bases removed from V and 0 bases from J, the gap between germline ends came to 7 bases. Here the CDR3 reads CASSARLAKNIQYF. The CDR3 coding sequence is TGTGCCAGCAGTGCCCGGTTAGCCAAAAACATTCAGTACTTC.

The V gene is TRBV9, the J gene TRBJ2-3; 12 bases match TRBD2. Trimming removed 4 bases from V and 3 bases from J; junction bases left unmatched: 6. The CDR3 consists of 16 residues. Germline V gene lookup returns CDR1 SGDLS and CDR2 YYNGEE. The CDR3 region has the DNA TGTGCCAGCAGCCCCACTAGCGGGGGGACGACAGATACGCAGTATTTT. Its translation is CASSPTSGGTTDTQYF.

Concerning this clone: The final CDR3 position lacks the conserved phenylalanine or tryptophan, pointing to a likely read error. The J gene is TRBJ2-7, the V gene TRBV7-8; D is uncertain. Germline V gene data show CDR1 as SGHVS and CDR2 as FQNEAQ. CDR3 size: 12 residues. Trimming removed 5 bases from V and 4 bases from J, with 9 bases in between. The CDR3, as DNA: TGTGCCAGCAGCAGCTACAGTTACGAGCAGTACCTC. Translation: CASSSYSYEQYL.

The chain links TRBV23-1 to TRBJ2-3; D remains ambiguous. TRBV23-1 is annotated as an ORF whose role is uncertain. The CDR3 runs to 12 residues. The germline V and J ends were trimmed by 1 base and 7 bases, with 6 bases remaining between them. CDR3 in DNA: TGCGCCAGCAGTCAATTCAGGTATACGCAGTATTTT. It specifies CASSQFRYTQYF.

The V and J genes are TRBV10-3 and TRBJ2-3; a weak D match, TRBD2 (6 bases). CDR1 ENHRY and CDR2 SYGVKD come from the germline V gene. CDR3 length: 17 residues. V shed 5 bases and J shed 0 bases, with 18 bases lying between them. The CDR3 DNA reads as TGTGCCATCAGTTTAACTAGCTCCCCGCAGAGCACAGATACGCAGTATTTT. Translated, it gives CAISLTSSPQSTDTQYF.

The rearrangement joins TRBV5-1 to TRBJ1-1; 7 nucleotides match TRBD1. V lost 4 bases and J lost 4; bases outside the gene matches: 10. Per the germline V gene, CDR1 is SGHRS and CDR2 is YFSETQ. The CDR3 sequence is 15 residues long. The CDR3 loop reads CASSIDRVPSTEAFF. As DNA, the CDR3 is TGCGCCAGCAGCATTGACAGGGTCCCCTCCACTGAAGCTTTCTTT.

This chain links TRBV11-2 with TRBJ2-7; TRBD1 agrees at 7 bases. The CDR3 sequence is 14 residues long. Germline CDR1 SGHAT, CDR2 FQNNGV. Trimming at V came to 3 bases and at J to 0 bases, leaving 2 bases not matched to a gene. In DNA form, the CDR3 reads TGTGCCAGCAGCTTCGACAGGGTCTCCTACGAGCAGTACTTC. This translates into CASSFDRVSYEQYF.

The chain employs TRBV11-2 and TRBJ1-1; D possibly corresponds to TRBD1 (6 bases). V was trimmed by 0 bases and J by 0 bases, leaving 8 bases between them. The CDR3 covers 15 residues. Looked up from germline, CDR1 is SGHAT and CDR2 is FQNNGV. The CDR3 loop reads CASSLDGGMNTEAFF. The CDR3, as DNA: TGTGCCAGCAGCTTAGATGGGGGCATGAACACTGAAGCTTTCTTT.

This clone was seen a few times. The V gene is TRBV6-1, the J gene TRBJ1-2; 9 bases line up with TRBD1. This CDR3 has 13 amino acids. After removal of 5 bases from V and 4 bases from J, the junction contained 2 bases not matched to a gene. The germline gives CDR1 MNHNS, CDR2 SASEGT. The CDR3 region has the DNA TGTGCCAGCAGTAGGGACAGGGCCTATGGCTACACCTTC. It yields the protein CASSRDRAYGYTF.

CDR3 residues: CSVKGVGEQYF. CDR3 DNA: TGCAGCGTTAAGGGGGTGGGGGAGCAGTACTTC. The chain joins TRBV29-1 to TRBJ2-7, with D tentatively TRBD1 (6 bases). This CDR3 comprises 11 residues. V was pared by 5 bases and J by 7 bases, with 12 bases between. Germline CDR1 reads SQVTM; CDR2 reads ANQGSEA.

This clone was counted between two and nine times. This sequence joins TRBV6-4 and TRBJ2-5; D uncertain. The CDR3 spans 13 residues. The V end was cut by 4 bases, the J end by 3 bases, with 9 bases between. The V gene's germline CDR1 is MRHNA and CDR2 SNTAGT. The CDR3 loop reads CASSVSPEETQYF. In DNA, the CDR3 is TGTGCCAGCAGTGTATCACCAGAAGAGACCCAGTACTTC.

CDR3 coding DNA: TGTGCCAGCAGCGCCTCCGCGGCCGGAGACACTGAAGCTTTCTTT. This encodes CASSASAAGDTEAFF. The genes are TRBV7-9 and TRBJ1-1; no clear D. V was cut by 5 bases and J by 3 bases, with 16 bases left in between. In germline, CDR1 is SEHNR, CDR2 FQNEAQ (reference sequence). The CDR3 sequence is 15 residues long.

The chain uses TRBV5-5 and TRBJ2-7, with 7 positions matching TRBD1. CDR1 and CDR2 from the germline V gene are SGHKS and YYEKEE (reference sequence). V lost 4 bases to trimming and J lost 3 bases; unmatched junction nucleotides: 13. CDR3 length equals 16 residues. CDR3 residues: CASSLSRQGQGYEQYF. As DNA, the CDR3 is TGTGCCAGCAGCCTTTCCCGACAGGGACAAGGCTACGAGCAGTACTTC.

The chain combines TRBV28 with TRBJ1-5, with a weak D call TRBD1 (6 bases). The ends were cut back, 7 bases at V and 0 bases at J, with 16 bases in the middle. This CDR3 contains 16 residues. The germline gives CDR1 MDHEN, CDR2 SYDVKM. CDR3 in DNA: TGTGCCAGCACACCTTTCAGGGGACCTAGCAATCAGCCCCAGCATTTT. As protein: CASTPFRGPSNQPQHF.

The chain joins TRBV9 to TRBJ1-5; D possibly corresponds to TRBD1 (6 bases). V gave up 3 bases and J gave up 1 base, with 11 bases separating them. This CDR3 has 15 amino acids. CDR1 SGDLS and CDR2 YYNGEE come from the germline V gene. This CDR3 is CASSAGTLSNQPQHF. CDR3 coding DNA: TGTGCCAGCAGCGCCGGGACACTAAGCAATCAGCCCCAGCATTTT.

The CDR3 region has the DNA TGTGCCTGGAGAACCTATGAGGAGGGCTACACCTTC. Translation: CAWRTYEEGYTF. This chain uses TRBV30 with TRBJ1-2; D call uncertain. Germline V gives CDR1 GTSNPN, CDR2 SVGIG (reference sequence). Trimming took 3 bases from V and 8 from J, leaving 13 bases between them. This CDR3 contains 12 residues.

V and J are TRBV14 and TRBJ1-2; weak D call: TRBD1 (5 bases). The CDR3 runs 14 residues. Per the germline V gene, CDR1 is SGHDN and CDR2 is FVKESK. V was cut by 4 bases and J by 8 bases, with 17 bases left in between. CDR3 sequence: CASSPLGGAGGYTF. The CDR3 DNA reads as TGTGCCAGCAGCCCCTTAGGAGGGGCGGGCGGCTACACCTTC.

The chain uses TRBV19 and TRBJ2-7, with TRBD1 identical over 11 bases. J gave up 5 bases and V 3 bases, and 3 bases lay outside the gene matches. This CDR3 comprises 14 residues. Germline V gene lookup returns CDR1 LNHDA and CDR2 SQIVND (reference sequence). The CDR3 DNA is TGTGCCAGTAGTATGGGGACAGGGGGAAACGAGCAGTACTTC. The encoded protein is CASSMGTGGNEQYF.

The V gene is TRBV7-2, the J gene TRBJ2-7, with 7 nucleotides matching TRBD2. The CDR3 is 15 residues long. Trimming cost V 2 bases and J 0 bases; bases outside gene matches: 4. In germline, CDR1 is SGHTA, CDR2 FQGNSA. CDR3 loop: CASSLSAGSSYEQYF. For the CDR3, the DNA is TGTGCCAGCAGCTTATCAGCGGGGAGCTCCTACGAGCAGTACTTC.

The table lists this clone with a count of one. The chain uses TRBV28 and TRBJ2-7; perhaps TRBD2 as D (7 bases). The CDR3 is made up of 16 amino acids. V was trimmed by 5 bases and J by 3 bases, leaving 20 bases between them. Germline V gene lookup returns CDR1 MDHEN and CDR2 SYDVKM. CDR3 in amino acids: CASSTRTAGLVYEQYF. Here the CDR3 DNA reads TGTGCCAGCAGTACCAGGACAGCGGGACTGGTCTACGAGCAGTACTTC.

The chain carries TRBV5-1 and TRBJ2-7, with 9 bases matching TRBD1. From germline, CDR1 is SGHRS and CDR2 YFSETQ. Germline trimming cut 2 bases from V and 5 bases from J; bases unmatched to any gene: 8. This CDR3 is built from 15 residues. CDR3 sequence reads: CASSFTGTGIHEQYF. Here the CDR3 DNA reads TGCGCCAGCAGCTTCACCGGGACAGGGATCCACGAGCAGTACTTC.

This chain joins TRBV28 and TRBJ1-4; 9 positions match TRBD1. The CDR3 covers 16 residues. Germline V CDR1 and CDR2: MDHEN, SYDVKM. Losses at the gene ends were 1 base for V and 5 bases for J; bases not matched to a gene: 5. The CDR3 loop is CASSLSPGQGNEKLFF. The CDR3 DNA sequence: TGTGCCAGCAGTTTATCGCCGGGACAGGGAAATGAAAAACTGTTTTTT. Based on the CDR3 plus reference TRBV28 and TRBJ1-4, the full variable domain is DVKVTQSSRYLVKRTGEKVFLECVQDMDHENMFWYRQDPGLGLRLIYFSYDVKMKEKGDIPEGYSVSREKKERFSLILESASTNQTSMYLCASSLSPGQGNEKLFFGSGTQLSVL.

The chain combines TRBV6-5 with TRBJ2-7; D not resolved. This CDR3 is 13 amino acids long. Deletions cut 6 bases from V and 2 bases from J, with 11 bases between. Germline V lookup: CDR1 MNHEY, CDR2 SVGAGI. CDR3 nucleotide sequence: TGTGCCAGCAGAAACCCCGGTACCTACGAGCAGTACTTC. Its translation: CASRNPGTYEQYF.

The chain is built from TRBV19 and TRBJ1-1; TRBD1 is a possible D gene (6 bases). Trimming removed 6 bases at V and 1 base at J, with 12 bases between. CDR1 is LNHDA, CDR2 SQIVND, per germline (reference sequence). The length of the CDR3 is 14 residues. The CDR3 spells CASRDRGANTEAFF. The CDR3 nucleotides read TGTGCCAGTAGGGACAGAGGGGCGAACACTGAAGCTTTCTTT.

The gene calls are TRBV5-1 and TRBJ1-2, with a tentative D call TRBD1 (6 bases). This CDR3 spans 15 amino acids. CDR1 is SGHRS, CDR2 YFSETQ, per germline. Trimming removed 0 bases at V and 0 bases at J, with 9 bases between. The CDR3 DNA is TGCGCCAGCAGCTTGGGAGGGACACCTAACTATGGCTACACCTTC. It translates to CASSLGGTPNYGYTF.

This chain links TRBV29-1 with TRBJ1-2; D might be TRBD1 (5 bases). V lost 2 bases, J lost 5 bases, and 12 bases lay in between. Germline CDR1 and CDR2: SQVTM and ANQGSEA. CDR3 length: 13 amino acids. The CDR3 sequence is CSVESQGLYGYTF. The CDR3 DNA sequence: TGCAGCGTTGAAAGTCAGGGATTATATGGCTACACCTTC.